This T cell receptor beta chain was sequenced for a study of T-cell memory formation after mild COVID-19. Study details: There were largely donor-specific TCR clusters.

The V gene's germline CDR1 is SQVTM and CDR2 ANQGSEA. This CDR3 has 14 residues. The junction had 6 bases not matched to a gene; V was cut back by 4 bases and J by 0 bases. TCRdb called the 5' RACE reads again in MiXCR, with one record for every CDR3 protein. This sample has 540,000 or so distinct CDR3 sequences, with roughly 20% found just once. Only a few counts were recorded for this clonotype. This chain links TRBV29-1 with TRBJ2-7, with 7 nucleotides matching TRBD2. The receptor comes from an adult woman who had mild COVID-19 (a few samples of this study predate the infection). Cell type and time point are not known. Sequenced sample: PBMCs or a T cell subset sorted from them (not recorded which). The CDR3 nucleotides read TGCAGCGTTGCTGGGAGGGAGTACTCCTACGAGCAGTACTTC. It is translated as CSVAGREYSYEQYF.